A single sample gave rise to the 32 T cell receptor beta chains below, sequenced in a study of T cell repertoires in cytomegalovirus infection. Each CDR3 protein is one row after TCRdb ran MiXCR on the reads. Among 490,000 or so distinct CDR3 sequences listed, approximately 11% were seen once. Sequences were obtained from PBMCs. The receptors were sampled from a human donor in good health (CMV status not recorded). Some clones in this sample may be carry-over from other donors' samples.

This clonotype was picked up many times. The chain carries TRBV7-8 and TRBJ2-5; TRBD1 matches at 11 bases. The junction had 7 bases not matched to a gene; V was cut back by 5 bases and J by 5 bases. The CDR3 totals 15 residues. Germline values: CDR1 SGHVS, CDR2 FQNEAQ. In DNA, the CDR3 is TGTGCCAGCAGCCCCTGGACAGGGGGCATGGAGACCCAGTACTTC. Amino acids: CASSPWTGGMETQYF.

The rearrangement uses TRBV14 and TRBJ1-2; D is unresolved. CDR3 length equals 14 residues. Trimming pared 2 bases from V and 3 bases from J, leaving 10 bases between. Germline V CDR1 and CDR2: SGHDN, FVKESK. This CDR3 is CASSQSERYYGYTF. For the CDR3, the DNA is TGTGCCAGCAGCCAATCCGAAAGGTACTATGGCTACACCTTC. Filled out from reference TRBV14 and TRBJ1-2, the complete variable domain reads EAGVTQFPSHSVIEKGQTVTLRCDPISGHDNLYWYRRVMGKEIKFLLHFVKESKQDESGMPNNRFLAERTGGTYSTLKVQPAELEDSGVYFCASSQSERYYGYTFGSGTRLTVV.

The table lists this clonotype with many counts. The chain joins TRBV28 to TRBJ2-7; 8 bases are shared with TRBD1. The V and J ends lost 4 bases and 0 bases, in that order; junction bases with no gene match: 5. Germline lookup yields CDR1 MDHEN and CDR2 SYDVKM. This CDR3 contains 15 residues. The CDR3 is CASSWGTGPSYEQYF. The DNA for the CDR3 is TGTGCCAGCAGTTGGGGGACAGGCCCCTCCTACGAGCAGTACTTC.

Many counts were recorded for this clonotype. The gene calls are TRBV7-9 and TRBJ2-7, with D perhaps matching TRBD1 or TRBD2 (5 bases each). The germline V and J ends were trimmed by 5 bases and 3 bases, with 20 bases remaining between them. CDR3 size: 16 residues. CDR1 and CDR2 from the germline V gene are SEHNR and FQNEAQ (reference sequence). The DNA for the CDR3 is TGTGCCAGCAGCCCTCGCCTTGGGGGAGTCTACTACGAGCAGTACTTC. This gives the protein CASSPRLGGVYYEQYF.

This clonotype was seen ten or more times. The chain couples TRBV5-1 to TRBJ1-4, with D perhaps matching TRBD1 (6 bases). Germline lookup yields CDR1 SGHRS and CDR2 YFSETQ. The length of the CDR3 is 15 residues. V lost 2 bases to trimming and J lost 6 bases, with 14 bases between them. CDR3: CASSLTGKRDEKLFF. CDR3 in DNA: TGCGCCAGCAGCTTAACAGGGAAACGGGATGAAAAACTGTTTTTT.

This clonotype was observed many times. The rearrangement joins TRBV7-8 to TRBJ1-5, with D hard to call. Germline V gene sequence: CDR1 SGHVS, CDR2 FQNEAQ. Trimming cost V 2 bases and J 5 bases, with 10 bases left between them. The CDR3 runs to 14 residues. The DNA for the CDR3 is TGTGCCAGCAGCTTATTGGCAGGTGATCAGCCCCAGCATTTT. Its protein product is CASSLLAGDQPQHF. Full variable domain (missing parts from reference TRBV7-8 and TRBJ1-5): GAGVSQSPRYKVAKRGQDVALRCDPISGHVSLFWYQQALGQGPEFLTYFQNEAQLDKSGLPSDRFFAERPEGSVSTLKIQRTQQEDSAVYLCASSLLAGDQPQHFGDGTRLSIL.

This clonotype came up many times. The chain uses TRBV19 and TRBJ2-2; D unresolved. The CDR3 loop spans 12 amino acids. V lost 9 bases and J lost 5, with 10 bases in between. Looked up from germline, CDR1 is LNHDA and CDR2 is SQIVND (reference sequence). CDR3 sequence reads: CASSKTTGELFF. Written as DNA, the CDR3 is TGTGCCAGCAGCAAGACAACCGGGGAGCTGTTTTTT.

About this clonotype itself: With a much larger clone just one base away, this may be a read error. This sequence joins TRBV5-1 and TRBJ1-5, with D unclear. The CDR3 loop spans 15 amino acids. From germline, CDR1 is SGHRS and CDR2 YFSETQ. The CDR3 region is CASSPDGISNQPQQF. The CDR3 region has the DNA TGCGCCAGCAGCCCGGACGGAATAAGCAATCAGCCCCAGCAATTT. Drawing the rest from reference TRBV5-1 and TRBJ1-5, the complete variable domain is KAGVTQTPRYLIKTRGQQVTLSCSPISGHRSVSWYQQTPGQGLQFLFEYFSETQRNKGNFPGRFSGRQFSNSRSEMNVSTLELGDSALYLCASSPDGISNQPQQFGDGTRLSIL.

V and J are TRBV5-1 and TRBJ2-1, with D possibly being TRBD2 (5 bases). The CDR3 consists of 13 residues. CDR1 SGHRS and CDR2 YFSETQ come from the germline V gene. V was trimmed by 4 bases and J by 6 bases, leaving 11 bases between them. Written as DNA, the CDR3 is TGCGCCAGCAGCACCCAAGGAGGCAATGAGCAGTTCTTC. This encodes CASSTQGGNEQFF.

Worth noting for this clonotype: A much larger clone sits a single nucleotide away, making a read error possible. The chain uses TRBV5-4 and TRBJ2-3; tentatively, D is TRBD2 (6 bases). The CDR3 covers 13 residues. V was cut by 6 bases and J by 11 bases, with 19 bases left in between. Per the germline V gene, CDR1 is SGHNT and CDR2 is YYREEE (reference sequence). The CDR3 protein is CASIFNPGERQYF. DNA for the CDR3: TGTGCCAGCATCTTTAATCCGGGGGAGAGGCAGTATTTT.

In its sample, this clonotype was seen many times. V usage is TRBV20-1 and J usage is TRBJ1-6, with D tentatively TRBD1 (6 bases). This CDR3 has 14 residues. V gave up 7 bases and J gave up 5 bases, with 15 bases separating them. Germline values: CDR1 DFQATT, CDR2 SNEGSKA (reference sequence). CDR3 DNA: TGCAGTGTCTCCCCGGGGGCCAATAATTCACCCCTCCACTTT. Its protein is CSVSPGANNSPLHF.

Worth noting for this clonotype: An end of the junction differs from the germline gene, which may be a read error. V is TRBV11-2 and J is TRBJ2-1; TRBD2 might be the D (6 bases). Germline lookup yields CDR1 SGHAT and CDR2 FQNNGV. CDR3 length: 13 amino acids. In nucleotides, the CDR3 is TGTGCCTGCAGCCAGGGACTCCAGAATGAGCAGTTCTTC. Its translation: CACSQGLQNEQFF.

This clonotype was detected many times. The chain couples TRBV12-3 or TRBV12-4 to TRBJ2-7, with D tentatively TRBD1 or TRBD2 (5 bases each). Trimming cost V 6 bases and J 3 bases, with 15 bases left between them. The CDR3 contains 14 residues. The CDR3 DNA reads as TGTGCCAGCAGCCCCGGGACGCTAATCTACGAGCAGTACTTC. It specifies CASSPGTLIYEQYF.

This clonotype was seen at least ten times. The chain couples TRBV3-1 to TRBJ1-1; D gene uncertain. Trimming left V 0 bases short and J 2 bases short, with 7 bases between. The CDR3 runs to 14 residues. The germline CDR1 and CDR2 sequences are LGHDT and YNNKEL (reference sequence). CDR3 coding DNA: TGTGCCAGCAGCCAAGAAGACACCAACACTGAAGCTTTCTTT. This translates into CASSQEDTNTEAFF.

This clonotype was counted at least ten times. The chain recombines TRBV20-1 with TRBJ2-1, with a tentative D call TRBD2 (6 bases). The germline gives CDR1 DFQATT, CDR2 SNEGSKA (reference sequence). With 6 bases removed from V and 4 bases from J, the gap between germline ends came to 22 bases. The CDR3 sequence is 16 residues long. The CDR3 nucleotides are TGCAGTGCAAGCAGCGGGTCCACTGCGGGTTACAATGAGCAGTTCTTC. Protein: CSASSGSTAGYNEQFF.

This clonotype has at least ten counts. This rearrangement joins TRBV19 to TRBJ1-3; D not resolved. V lost 6 bases and J lost 0, with 15 bases in between. This CDR3 contains 16 residues. Germline V gives CDR1 LNHDA, CDR2 SQIVND (reference sequence). This chain's CDR3 is CASSARGAASGNTIYF. The CDR3 coding sequence is TGTGCCAGTAGCGCTCGGGGAGCTGCCTCTGGAAACACCATATATTTT.

The sample holds a few counts of this clonotype. The chain uses TRBV19 and TRBJ2-5, with D tentatively TRBD1 or TRBD2 (5 bases each). CDR1 is LNHDA and CDR2 is SQIVND in the germline V gene (reference sequence). The CDR3 is made up of 15 amino acids. V was cut by 6 bases and J by 1 base, with 15 bases left in between. The CDR3 region has the DNA TGTGCCAGTAGGCCCGCGATCGGGGCCCAAGAGACCCAGTACTTC. It codes for CASRPAIGAQETQYF.

J is TRBJ2-5 and V is TRBV2; 10 nucleotides align to TRBD2. Trimming removed 2 bases from V and 5 bases from J; junction bases left unmatched: 5. CDR1 is SNHLY and CDR2 is FYNNEI in the germline V gene. This CDR3 comprises 15 residues. CDR3 sequence: CASSETRGLAETQYF. CDR3 DNA sequence: TGTGCCAGCAGTGAAACGAGGGGACTAGCGGAGACCCAGTACTTC. Full variable domain (outside the CDR3, taken from reference TRBV2 and TRBJ2-5): EPEVTQTPSHQVTQMGQEVILRCVPISNHLYFYWYRQILGQKVEFLVSFYNNEISEKSEIFDDQFSVERPDGSNFTLKIRSTKLEDSAMYFCASSETRGLAETQYFGPGTRLLVL.

This clonotype has at least ten counts. The V call is TRBV2, the J call TRBJ2-6; D is unclear. Germline V CDR1 and CDR2: SNHLY, FYNNEI. Trimming stripped 8 bases from V and 0 bases from J, with 11 bases between. CDR3 size: 15 residues. The CDR3 reads CASGPLISGANVLTF. The CDR3 region has the DNA TGTGCCAGCGGGCCCCTTATCTCTGGGGCCAACGTCCTGACTTTC.

This sequence joins TRBV28 and TRBJ2-5; the D gene could be TRBD1 or TRBD2 (5 bases each). Trimming took off 3 bases at V and 7 bases at J, with 18 bases between the two ends. There are 15 residues in the CDR3. Germline CDR1 and CDR2: MDHEN and SYDVKM. The CDR3 spells CASSFGTGAFGTQYF. The DNA of the CDR3 is TGTGCCAGCAGTTTCGGGACCGGGGCGTTCGGGACCCAGTACTTC.

This clonotype was detected only a few times. V gene TRBV7-3 combines with J gene TRBJ1-1; D call uncertain. The V gene's germline CDR1 is SGHTA and CDR2 FQGTGA. The length of the CDR3 is 14 residues. V lost 2 bases to trimming and J lost 1 base, with 8 bases between them. For the CDR3, the DNA is TGTGCCAGCAGCTTAGCGTCAGAGAACACTGAAGCTTTCTTT. Encoded protein: CASSLASENTEAFF.

This chain's CDR3 is CSASFGTDTQYF. CDR3 in DNA: TGCAGTGCTAGTTTCGGTACAGATACGCAGTATTTT. This chain links TRBV20-1 with TRBJ2-3; D is uncertain. CDR3 size: 12 residues. Germline V CDR1 and CDR2: DFQATT, SNEGSKA (reference sequence). Trimming pared 3 bases from V and 3 bases from J, leaving 7 bases between.

This clonotype was counted a few times. The chain carries TRBV10-3 and TRBJ1-1; no reliable D call. Trimming stripped 0 bases from V and 6 bases from J, with 11 bases between. Germline V gives CDR1 ENHRY, CDR2 SYGVKD. There are 14 residues in the CDR3. CDR3 loop: CAISESPGNSEAFF. The CDR3, as DNA: TGTGCCATCAGTGAGTCGCCAGGAAATTCTGAAGCTTTCTTT.

This clonotype was seen ten or more times. The chain links TRBV28 to TRBJ1-1; D remains unclear. The V and J ends lost 6 bases and 7 bases respectively, with 15 bases between them. Germline loops: CDR1 MDHEN, CDR2 SYDVKM. This CDR3 has 13 amino acids. CDR3 sequence (DNA): TGTGCCAGCAGGTCCAATCCGGGAGGTGAAGCTTTCTTT. This translates into CASRSNPGGEAFF.

This rearrangement joins TRBV9 to TRBJ2-3; 14 nucleotides align to TRBD2. The CDR3 loop spans 18 amino acids. CDR1 and CDR2 from the germline V gene are SGDLS and YYNGEE. V lost 4 bases and J lost 3; bases outside the gene matches: 10. The CDR3 bases are TGTGCCAGCAGCCCTACCGGGACTAGCGGGAGTGTAACAGATACGCAGTATTTT. Translated, it gives CASSPTGTSGSVTDTQYF.

This clonotype was observed many times. V is TRBV6-5 and J is TRBJ1-2; no clear D gene. V was trimmed by 2 bases and J by 4 bases, leaving 11 bases between them. Germline values: CDR1 MNHEY, CDR2 SVGAGI. This CDR3 has 14 residues. The CDR3 coding sequence is TGTGCCAGCAGTTACAAGGCTTCTCCCTATGGCTACACCTTC. Protein product: CASSYKASPYGYTF.

This chain uses TRBV20-1 with TRBJ2-1; 9 nucleotides align to TRBD2. V shed 2 bases, J shed 6 bases, and the junction held 8 bases outside the gene matches. The CDR3 extends over 15 amino acids. Germline CDR1 is DFQATT and CDR2 is SNEGSKA (reference sequence). CDR3 coding DNA: TGCAGTGCTAGAAATTGGCGGGAGGGTGGCAATGAGCAGTTCTTC. Amino acid sequence: CSARNWREGGNEQFF.

The sample holds a few counts of this clonotype. The J gene is TRBJ1-2, the V gene TRBV15; no reliable D call. The length of the CDR3 is 13 residues. The V gene's germline CDR1 is LNHNV and CDR2 YYDKDF (reference sequence). The V gene lost 6 bases and the J gene lost 3 bases, with 11 bases spanning the gap. Here the CDR3 DNA reads TGTGCCACCAGTGAGGAGCTTTACTATGGCTACACCTTC. Residues: CATSEELYYGYTF.

This sequence joins TRBV2 and TRBJ1-6, with D perhaps TRBD1 (5 bases). V was clipped by 6 bases and J by 9 bases, with 15 bases between them. The length of the CDR3 is 14 residues. Germline V gene sequence: CDR1 SNHLY, CDR2 FYNNEI. CDR3 region: CASRTDSTGSPLHF. The CDR3 DNA reads TGTGCCAGCAGGACCGACAGTACGGGTTCACCCCTCCACTTT.

This clonotype turned up a few times. This rearrangement joins TRBV5-1 to TRBJ2-1, with D perhaps being TRBD1 or TRBD2 (5 bases each). V dropped 2 bases and J dropped 8 bases, with 20 bases sitting between them. The CDR3 has 16 amino acids. Germline assignment: CDR1 SGHRS and CDR2 YFSETQ. In nucleotides, the CDR3 is TGCGCCAGCAGCTTAAGGCGGCAGGGAGAATGGGATGAGCAGTTCTTC. As protein: CASSLRRQGEWDEQFF. Drawing the rest from reference TRBV5-1 and TRBJ2-1, the complete variable domain is KAGVTQTPRYLIKTRGQQVTLSCSPISGHRSVSWYQQTPGQGLQFLFEYFSETQRNKGNFPGRFSGRQFSNSRSEMNVSTLELGDSALYLCASSLRRQGEWDEQFFGPGTRLTVL.

CDR3: CSAQEPSNQPQHF. The CDR3 DNA sequence: TGCAGTGCTCAGGAGCCGAGCAATCAGCCCCAGCATTTT. This chain joins TRBV20-1 and TRBJ1-5; no clear D. CDR1 is DFQATT and CDR2 is SNEGSKA in the germline V gene (reference sequence). V was pared by 5 bases and J by 1 base, with 9 bases between. CDR3 length: 13 amino acids.

This clonotype appeared many times. This chain connects TRBV11-3 to TRBJ1-1, with D hard to call. With 5 bases removed from V and 7 bases from J, the gap between germline ends came to 14 bases. The CDR3 loop spans 13 amino acids. Germline V gives CDR1 SGHNT, CDR2 YENEEA. CDR3 sequence reads: CASSPSAESEAFF. The DNA of the CDR3 is TGTGCCAGCAGCCCCTCGGCGGAGAGTGAAGCTTTCTTT.